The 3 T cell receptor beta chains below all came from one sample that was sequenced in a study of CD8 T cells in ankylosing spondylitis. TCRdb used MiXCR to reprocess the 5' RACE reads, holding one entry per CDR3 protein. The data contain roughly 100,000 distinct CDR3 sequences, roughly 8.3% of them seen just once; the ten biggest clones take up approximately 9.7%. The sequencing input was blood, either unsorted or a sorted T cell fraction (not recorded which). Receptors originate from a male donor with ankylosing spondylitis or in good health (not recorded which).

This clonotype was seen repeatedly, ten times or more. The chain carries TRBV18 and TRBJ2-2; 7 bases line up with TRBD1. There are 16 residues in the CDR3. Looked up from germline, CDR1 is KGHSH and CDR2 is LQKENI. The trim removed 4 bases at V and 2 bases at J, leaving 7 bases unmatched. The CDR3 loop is CASSRDSPINTGELFF. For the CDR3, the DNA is TGTGCCAGCTCACGGGACAGTCCAATTAACACCGGGGAGCTGTTTTTT.

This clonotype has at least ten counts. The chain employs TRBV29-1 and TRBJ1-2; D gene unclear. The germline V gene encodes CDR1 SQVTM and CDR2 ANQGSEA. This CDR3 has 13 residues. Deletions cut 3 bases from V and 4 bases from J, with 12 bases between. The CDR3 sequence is CSVDSVSSYGYTF. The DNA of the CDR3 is TGCAGCGTTGACTCAGTTTCATCCTATGGCTACACCTTC.

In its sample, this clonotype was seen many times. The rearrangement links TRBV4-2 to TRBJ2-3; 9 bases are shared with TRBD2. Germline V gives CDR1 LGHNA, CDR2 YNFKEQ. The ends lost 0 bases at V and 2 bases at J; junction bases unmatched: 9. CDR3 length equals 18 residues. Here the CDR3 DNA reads TGTGCCAGCAGCCAAGAGGGGCGGCTAGCGGGATTCACAGATACGCAGTATTTT. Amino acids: CASSQEGRLAGFTDTQYF.